A selection of T cell receptor beta chains follows, all from one sample in a study of blood T cell repertoires in COVID-19. Data came from immunoSEQ multiplex PCR; TCRdb stores just in-frame clones and leaves some out. The table shows 250,000 to 300,000 clones, with 75% to 90% occurring only once. The sample was peripheral blood. The receptors were sampled from a woman aged 65 to 85 with acute or convalescent COVID-19. Each CDR3 is given without its conserved first and last residue. Each record gives: V gene, J gene, CDR3 protein.

v_call: TRBV2
j_call: TRBJ1-5
cdr3_aa: ASSDQGQGAGQPQH

v_call: TRBV7-2
j_call: TRBJ1-2
cdr3_aa: ASSSSDRYYGYT

v_call: TRBV3-1/TRBV3-2
j_call: TRBJ2-3
cdr3_aa: ASSPVLNTDTQY

v_call: TRBV11-1
j_call: TRBJ2-1
cdr3_aa: ASSLGRGVHNEQF

v_call: TRBV7-3
j_call: TRBJ2-5
cdr3_aa: ASSRSGGQETQY

v_call: TRBV10-3
j_call: TRBJ1-2
cdr3_aa: AISSLGGGNYGYT

v_call: TRBV10-1
j_call: TRBJ2-2
cdr3_aa: ASSDPGTGELF

v_call: TRBV12-3/TRBV12-4
j_call: TRBJ2-5
cdr3_aa: ASSPGETQY

v_call: TRBV19
j_call: TRBJ1-1
cdr3_aa: ASRDGERTEAF

v_call: TRBV5-1
j_call: TRBJ1-6
cdr3_aa: ASSLGGLGSPLH

v_call: TRBV7-9
j_call: TRBJ1-6
cdr3_aa: ASSAWTGLNSPLH

v_call: TRBV9
j_call: TRBJ2-1
cdr3_aa: ASSAPPLAGGHNEQF

v_call: TRBV9
j_call: TRBJ2-2
cdr3_aa: ASSVTGDYNTGELF

v_call: TRBV10-3
j_call: TRBJ2-7
cdr3_aa: AISELGQGFEQY

v_call: TRBV18
j_call: TRBJ1-2
cdr3_aa: ASSPGQEYGYT

v_call: TRBV5-1
j_call: TRBJ1-1
cdr3_aa: ASSPQANYNTEAF

v_call: TRBV5-4
j_call: TRBJ1-5
cdr3_aa: ASSLDRVQPQH

v_call: TRBV18
j_call: TRBJ1-1
cdr3_aa: ASSPRDRGYTEAF

v_call: TRBV5-1
j_call: TRBJ2-2
cdr3_aa: ASSLGHLKASGELF

v_call: TRBV11-2
j_call: TRBJ2-5
cdr3_aa: ASSSSSGGGLTQY

v_call: TRBV6-5
j_call: TRBJ1-1
cdr3_aa: ASITLNTEAF

v_call: TRBV6-5
j_call: TRBJ1-5
cdr3_aa: ASSDNRVRQPQH

v_call: TRBV15
j_call: TRBJ1-1
cdr3_aa: ATSRAQGQGAAEAF

v_call: TRBV5-1
j_call: TRBJ2-5
cdr3_aa: ASSPGQGRMETQY

v_call: TRBV7-9
j_call: TRBJ2-1
cdr3_aa: ASSLRSGQGYNEQF

v_call: TRBV5-1
j_call: TRBJ2-2
cdr3_aa: ASSFRGADTGELF

v_call: TRBV6-6
j_call: TRBJ2-1
cdr3_aa: ASNKGGLGNEQF

v_call: TRBV5-1
j_call: TRBJ1-2
cdr3_aa: ASSLGHQGNYGYT

v_call: TRBV7-3
j_call: TRBJ2-2
cdr3_aa: ASSPVSGGELF

v_call: TRBV24-1
j_call: TRBJ1-2
cdr3_aa: ATSDLDRGHGYT

v_call: TRBV5-1
j_call: TRBJ2-1
cdr3_aa: ASSGLAGGGNEQF

v_call: TRBV5-4
j_call: TRBJ1-2
cdr3_aa: ASRSSSYGYT

v_call: TRBV7-5
j_call: TRBJ2-3
cdr3_aa: VRSFGLVGDTQY

v_call: TRBV4-2
j_call: TRBJ1-2
cdr3_aa: ASIPTPGGDQGYT

v_call: TRBV7-8
j_call: TRBJ1-2
cdr3_aa: ASSLSRSYGYT

v_call: TRBV2
j_call: TRBJ1-2
cdr3_aa: ASSDSGYYGYT

v_call: TRBV7-6
j_call: TRBJ2-1
cdr3_aa: ASSLVMPGVMDEQF

v_call: TRBV3-1/TRBV3-2
j_call: TRBJ1-6
cdr3_aa: ASSQSGTVRSPLH

v_call: TRBV5-8
j_call: TRBJ1-1
cdr3_aa: ASSLVQGTEAF